The 5 T cell receptor beta chains listed next were all sequenced from one sample in a study of blood T cell repertoires in COVID-19. Generated by immunoSEQ multiplex PCR, the TCRdb table keeps only in-frame clones and is missing some. The sample has about 330,000 clones, approximately 87% seen once. Sequencing was performed on peripheral blood. The source of these receptors is a woman aged 45-65 years with active or convalescent COVID-19.

This clone is a singleton in its sample. The rearrangement joins TRBV19 to TRBJ2-2; a weak D match, TRBD1 (6 bases). The V gene lost 3 bases and the J gene lost 5 bases, with 16 bases spanning the gap. The CDR3 spans 16 residues. From germline, CDR1 is LNHDA and CDR2 SQIVND (reference sequence). CDR3 DNA sequence: TGTGCCAGTAGTATCGGGACACCCTATAGGACCGGGGAGCTGTTTTTT. Translation: CASSIGTPYRTGELFF.

The rearrangement links TRBV29-1 to TRBJ1-4; D unresolved. The germline CDR1 and CDR2 sequences are SQVTM and ANQGSEA. V was pared by 7 bases and J by 7 bases, with 13 bases between. This CDR3 is 12 amino acids long. The CDR3 sequence: CSANLGGEKLFF. The CDR3 nucleotides are TGCAGCGCAAACTTAGGAGGTGAAAAACTGTTTTTT.

This chain uses TRBV6-4 with TRBJ2-1; 11 nucleotides agree with TRBD1. The CDR3 sequence is 15 residues long. V trimming: 6 bases; J trimming: 7 bases; junction bases outside the gene matches: 8. Per the germline V gene, CDR1 is MRHNA and CDR2 is SNTAGT. In nucleotides, the CDR3 is TGTGCCAGCAGCGACGGACAGGGGGCAAAGAATGAGCAGTTCTTC. Its translation: CASSDGQGAKNEQFF.

This chain connects TRBV2 to TRBJ1-4; 7 bases match TRBD1. The CDR3 extends over 14 amino acids. Germline loops: CDR1 SNHLY, CDR2 FYNNEI. V gave up 4 bases and J gave up 8 bases; unmatched junction bases: 7. CDR3 region: CASSVQGLGEKLFF. In nucleotides, the CDR3 is TGTGCCAGCAGTGTACAGGGGTTGGGCGAAAAACTGTTTTTT.

The V call is TRBV20-1, the J call TRBJ2-7; D uncertain. Germline loops: CDR1 DFQATT, CDR2 SNEGSKA (reference sequence). The CDR3 sequence is 11 residues long. Trimming shortened V by 1 base and J by 6 bases, and 7 bases separated the two germline ends. In DNA form, the CDR3 reads TGCAGTGCTAGAGCAGGTTCCGAGCAGTACTTC. Protein: CSARAGSEQYF.